The 23 T cell receptor beta chains reported below all come from one sample, sequenced in a study of CD8 T cells in Susac syndrome. RNA in amounts of about 0.45 to 1 ug was reverse transcribed with random hexamers. MiXCR, applied by TCRdb to the immunoSEQ multiplex PCR reads, yields one record per CDR3 protein. The sample lists approximately 150,000 distinct CDR3 sequences; 94% were seen once. The sequenced sample consisted of CD4+ T cells from PBMCs. These TCRs come from a human donor in good health.

This chain uses TRBV12-3 or TRBV12-4 with TRBJ2-7, with TRBD2 matching 8 bases. This CDR3 is 15 amino acids long. V was pared by 1 base and J by 7 bases, with 9 bases of the junction left unmatched. The CDR3 loop is CASSLGPQREKEQYF. In DNA form, the CDR3 reads TGTGCCAGCAGTTTAGGCCCTCAGCGGGAGAAAGAGCAGTACTTC.

The rearrangement joins TRBV12-3 or TRBV12-4 to TRBJ1-2; TRBD1 might be the D (5 bases). Trimming removed 5 bases at V and 1 base at J, with 11 bases between. This CDR3 has 14 amino acids. This chain's CDR3 is CASSSRDGNYGYTF. The DNA of the CDR3 is TGTGCCAGCAGTAGCCGGGACGGTAACTATGGCTACACCTTC.

This clonotype was seen only once. V usage is TRBV19 and J usage is TRBJ2-2, with D perhaps TRBD1 (7 bases). The CDR3 spans 14 residues. Looked up from germline, CDR1 is LNHDA and CDR2 is SQIVND (reference sequence). The V and J ends lost 7 bases and 4 bases respectively, with 13 bases between them. As DNA, the CDR3 is TGTGCCAGTACCAACAGGGGACTCACCGGGGAGCTGTTTTTT. Amino acids: CASTNRGLTGELFF.

CDR3 amino acids: CASILDPRLYNEQFF. The CDR3 DNA reads as TGTGCCAGCATTCTGGACCCGAGACTCTACAATGAGCAGTTCTTC. The gene calls are TRBV2 and TRBJ2-1; D gene uncertain. CDR1 is SNHLY and CDR2 is FYNNEI in the germline V gene. The CDR3 loop spans 15 amino acids. Trimming stripped 7 bases from V and 3 bases from J, with 16 bases between.

The chain links TRBV6-1 to TRBJ2-3; TRBD1 is a possible D gene (6 bases). V lost 4 bases, J lost 3 bases, and 14 bases lay in between. This CDR3 spans 15 amino acids. Germline-derived CDR1 and CDR2 are MNHNS and SASEGT. Written as DNA, the CDR3 is TGTGCCAGCAGTGCTGGCAGGGGATGGACAGATACGCAGTATTTT. This gives the protein CASSAGRGWTDTQYF.

The CDR3 DNA follows: TGCAGCGTTGACTCAGGGTGGACTGAAGCTTTCTTT. As protein: CSVDSGWTEAFF. The chain joins TRBV29-1 to TRBJ1-1; D possibly corresponds to TRBD1 (5 bases). V lost 3 bases, J lost 5 bases, and 10 bases lay in between. The CDR3 runs 12 residues. CDR1 and CDR2 (germline): SQVTM, ANQGSEA. Looking up the rest from reference TRBV29-1 and TRBJ1-1 gives the full variable domain: SAVISQKPSRDICQRGTSLTIQCQVDSQVTMMFWYRQQPGQSLTLIATANQGSEATYESGFVIDKFPISRPNLTFSTLTVSNMSPEDSSIYLCSVDSGWTEAFFGQGTRLTVV.

In this sample, this clonotype turned up once. This rearrangement joins TRBV2 to TRBJ2-1; 8 bases are a match to TRBD2. CDR1 is SNHLY, CDR2 FYNNEI, per germline. CDR3 length: 13 residues. Germline trimming cut 10 bases from V and 7 bases from J; bases unmatched to any gene: 9. The CDR3 here is CATGLAVRNEQFF. The DNA for the CDR3 is TGTGCCACCGGACTAGCTGTCAGGAATGAGCAGTTCTTC.

The CDR3 region has the DNA TGCGCCAGCAGCGGGGGGGCGGGAGTAAGCAATGAGCAGTTCTTC. It codes for CASSGGAGVSNEQFF. The chain combines TRBV5-1 with TRBJ2-1; D might be TRBD2 (7 bases). The CDR3 sequence is 15 residues long. Germline V lookup: CDR1 SGHRS, CDR2 YFSETQ. The V end was cut by 4 bases, the J end by 6 bases, with 17 bases between.

The chain is built from TRBV6-4 and TRBJ1-2; 8 nucleotides match TRBD1. CDR3 length: 13 residues. The germline V gene encodes CDR1 MRHNA and CDR2 SNTAGT. V trimming: 2 bases; J trimming: 8 bases; junction bases outside the gene matches: 4. CDR3 nucleotide sequence: TGTGCCAGCAGTGACCAGACAGGGGAAGGCTACACCTTC. Translated, it gives CASSDQTGEGYTF.

V is TRBV7-2 and J is TRBJ2-3; perhaps TRBD1 as D (5 bases). CDR3 length: 14 residues. Germline CDR1 is SGHTA and CDR2 is FQGNSA. The germline V and J ends were trimmed by 4 bases and 2 bases, with 10 bases remaining between them. The CDR3 DNA is TGTGCCAGCAGCTCTGACAGAACCACAGATACGCAGTATTTT. Amino acid sequence: CASSSDRTTDTQYF.

V gene TRBV14 combines with J gene TRBJ2-4; the D is unclear. The CDR3 spans 14 residues. With 3 bases removed from V and 7 bases from J, the gap between germline ends came to 13 bases. From germline, CDR1 is SGHDN and CDR2 FVKESK. The CDR3 reads CASSHGPPGNIQYF. For the CDR3, the DNA is TGTGCCAGCAGCCACGGACCCCCTGGGAACATTCAGTACTTC.

V is TRBV6-2 or TRBV6-3 and J is TRBJ2-7, with D perhaps given as TRBD1 or TRBD2 (5 bases each). The CDR3 is 16 amino acids. With 4 bases removed from V and 7 bases from J, the gap between germline ends came to 23 bases. Germline CDR1 MNHEY, CDR2 SVGEGT. Here the CDR3 DNA reads TGTGCCAGCAGTTTCCATGACGGGGCTTACTCAGGGGAGCAGTACTTC. Translation: CASSFHDGAYSGEQYF.

This chain joins TRBV20-1 and TRBJ2-7, with 8 bases lining up with TRBD1. The CDR3 length is 12 residues. V lost 0 bases, J lost 10 bases, and 5 bases stayed unmatched. Germline CDR1 DFQATT, CDR2 SNEGSKA (reference sequence). The CDR3 DNA sequence: TGCAGTGCTAGAGAGGGGGACAGGCGACAGTACTTC. Amino acid sequence: CSAREGDRRQYF.

A remark on this clonotype: At one boundary the junction diverges from the germline segment, which might be a read error. The genes are TRBV3-1 and TRBJ1-1; D call uncertain. This CDR3 spans 13 amino acids. Germline V gene sequence: CDR1 LGHDT, CDR2 YNNKEL (reference sequence). The CDR3 region is CASSQGSNTEASF. DNA of the CDR3: TGTGCCAGCAGCCAAGGCTCCAACACTGAAGCTTCCTTT.

The chain employs TRBV19 and TRBJ2-2; TRBD2 matches 8 bases. With 4 bases clipped from V and 0 bases from J, the junction kept 10 bases outside the gene matches. The germline V gene has CDR1 LNHDA and CDR2 SQIVND (reference sequence). The CDR3 consists of 18 residues. The CDR3 DNA is TGTGCCAGTAGTAAATCTGTAGCGGGGCCTTCGAACACCGGGGAGCTGTTTTTT. It yields the protein CASSKSVAGPSNTGELFF.

J is TRBJ2-7 and V is TRBV29-1; D unclear. The germline V gene has CDR1 SQVTM and CDR2 ANQGSEA. The ends were cut back, 5 bases at V and 7 bases at J, with 18 bases in the middle. The CDR3 is 13 residues long. In DNA, the CDR3 is TGCAGCGTTTCAGAAAGGGTACCTGAGGAGCAGTACTTC. Translation: CSVSERVPEEQYF.

The chain uses TRBV13 and TRBJ2-7; D may be TRBD2 (5 bases). Germline V CDR1 and CDR2: PRHDT, FYEKMQ (reference sequence). This CDR3 is built from 14 residues. With 7 bases removed from V and 0 bases from J, the gap between germline ends came to 13 bases. This CDR3 is CASTRGESSYEQYF. CDR3 in DNA: TGTGCCAGCACCCGGGGTGAGAGCTCCTACGAGCAGTACTTC. Looking up the rest from reference TRBV13 and TRBJ2-7 gives the full variable domain: AAGVIQSPRHLIKEKRETATLKCYPIPRHDTVYWYQQGPGQDPQFLISFYEKMQSDKGSIPDRFSAQQFSDYHSELNMSSLELGDSALYFCASTRGESSYEQYFGPGTRLTVT.

This chain joins TRBV28 and TRBJ1-4; no clear D. The CDR3 consists of 15 residues. The germline CDR1 and CDR2 sequences are MDHEN and SYDVKM. The ends were cut back, 6 bases at V and 3 bases at J, with 14 bases in the middle. The CDR3 spells CASSPRQTPNEKLFF. The CDR3 DNA sequence: TGTGCCAGCAGCCCGCGGCAGACGCCTAATGAAAAACTGTTTTTT.

The CDR3 reads CASSMGVGVRYGYTF. DNA of the CDR3: TGTGCCAGTAGTATGGGGGTAGGGGTTCGTTATGGCTACACCTTC. The V gene is TRBV19, the J gene TRBJ1-2; weak D call: TRBD1 (5 bases). Germline loops: CDR1 LNHDA, CDR2 SQIVND (reference sequence). V lost 3 bases, J lost 5 bases, and 16 bases lay in between. The CDR3 is made up of 15 amino acids. Using reference TRBV19 and TRBJ1-2 for the parts outside the CDR3, the full variable domain is DGGITQSPKYLFRKEGQNVTLSCEQNLNHDAMYWYRQDPGQGLRLIYYSQIVNDFQKGDIAEGYSVSREKKESFPLTVTSAQKNPTAFYLCASSMGVGVRYGYTFGSGTRLTVV.

CDR3 sequence: CASSLNWSEAFF. The CDR3 DNA reads TGTGCCAGCAGCTTAAACTGGTCTGAAGCTTTCTTT. The chain combines TRBV7-9 with TRBJ1-1; D is uncertain. Germline V CDR1 and CDR2: SEHNR, FQNEAQ (reference sequence). The CDR3 covers 12 residues. V was trimmed by 2 bases and J by 6 bases, leaving 7 bases between them.

This chain connects TRBV27 to TRBJ2-3, with 7 positions matching TRBD1. The CDR3 is 14 amino acids. Looked up from germline, CDR1 is MNHEY and CDR2 is SMNVEV (reference sequence). With V trimmed by 3 bases and J by 9 bases, 9 bases remained unmatched. CDR3 in amino acids: CASSLGQISVTQYF. In nucleotides, the CDR3 is TGTGCCAGCAGTTTGGGACAGATTAGTGTCACGCAGTATTTT.

J is TRBJ2-7 and V is TRBV7-2, with D possibly called TRBD1 or TRBD2 (5 bases each). Between the trimmed V and J ends, which lost 0 bases and 3 bases, there was a span of 12 bases. The CDR3 spans 15 residues. The germline gives CDR1 SGHTA, CDR2 FQGNSA. The CDR3 reads CASSLAGRNLYEQYF. DNA of the CDR3: TGTGCCAGCAGCTTAGCGGGACGGAACCTCTACGAGCAGTACTTC.

This clonotype is a singleton in its sample. The chain is built from TRBV3-1 and TRBJ1-5, with 7 bases that match TRBD1. The CDR3 is made up of 14 amino acids. Germline trimming cut 1 base from V and 7 bases from J; bases unmatched to any gene: 4. Germline values: CDR1 LGHDT, CDR2 YNNKEL (reference sequence). CDR3 coding DNA: TGTGCCAGCAGCCAAGCAGGGGGAGAGCAGCCCCAGCATTTT. As protein: CASSQAGGEQPQHF. The full variable domain, with the rest looked up from reference TRBV3-1 and TRBJ1-5, is DTAVSQTPKYLVTQMGNDKSIKCEQNLGHDTMYWYKQDSKKFLKIMFSYNNKELIINETVPNRFSPKSPDKAHLNLHINSLELGDSAVYFCASSQAGGEQPQHFGDGTRLSIL.